This entry lists 2 T cell receptor beta chains sequenced from one sample in a study of cytomegalovirus exposure and HLA in healthy donors. The primer mix had 60 Vbeta and 13 Jbeta primers. Generated by immunoSEQ multiplex PCR, the TCRdb table keeps only in-frame clones and is missing some. The sample has about 160,000 clones, about 84% seen once. The specimen sequenced was PBMCs. The receptors were gathered from a man between 45 and 60 years old in good health and CMV-seropositive.

The genes are TRBV28 and TRBJ2-3; D not resolved. The CDR3 runs 15 residues. Germline V gene sequence: CDR1 MDHEN, CDR2 SYDVKM. Trimming shortened V by 2 bases and J by 3 bases, and 12 bases separated the two germline ends. For the CDR3, the DNA is TGTGCCAGCAGTTTAGGTGGGCCAGTAACAGATACGCAGTATTTT. Translation: CASSLGGPVTDTQYF.

This clone appeared a few times. The chain recombines TRBV5-1 with TRBJ2-7, with D possibly TRBD1 on 5 matching bases. Germline V gene sequence: CDR1 SGHRS, CDR2 YFSETQ. Trimming left V 4 bases short and J 5 bases short, with 16 bases between. The CDR3 sequence is 14 residues long. CDR3 DNA sequence: TGCGCCAGCAGCCCCTCGGACACCGTCCACGAGCAGTACTTC. This gives the protein CASSPSDTVHEQYF.